Shown below are 30 T cell receptor beta chains from a single sample sequenced in a study of cytomegalovirus exposure and HLA in healthy donors. Vbeta (60) and Jbeta (13) primers were used in the PCR. Repertoires were generated with immunoSEQ multiplex PCR, while TCRdb's copy carries only in-frame clones and drops some. The sample has fewer than 200,000 clones; almost 80% are singletons. Sequenced input: PBMCs. These receptors were collected from a man between 40 and 49 years old in good health and CMV-seropositive.

The chain links TRBV6-5 to TRBJ2-2; 12 nucleotides match TRBD2. The length of the CDR3 is 16 residues. The V and J ends lost 4 bases and 3 bases, in that order; junction bases with no gene match: 3. Germline V CDR1 and CDR2: MNHEY, SVGAGI. The CDR3 sequence: CASSSRLAGDTGELFF. The CDR3 DNA reads as TGTGCCAGCAGTTCTCGACTAGCGGGAGACACCGGGGAGCTGTTTTTT.

The V call is TRBV6-4, the J call TRBJ1-1; D gene uncertain. Germline V CDR1 and CDR2: MRHNA, SNTAGT. V was clipped by 6 bases and J by 4 bases, with 15 bases between them. This CDR3 spans 14 amino acids. The CDR3 DNA sequence: TGTGCCAGCAGCCCGGATCGTTGGGCCACTGAAGCTTTCTTT. Protein: CASSPDRWATEAFF.

V is TRBV14 and J is TRBJ2-1; tentatively, D is TRBD2 (6 bases). Trimming stripped 4 bases from V and 0 bases from J, with 19 bases between. Per the germline V gene, CDR1 is SGHDN and CDR2 is FVKESK. This CDR3 is built from 18 residues. In nucleotides, the CDR3 is TGTGCCAGCAGCCCCACGTTAGGGGCCGGGAGCTCCTACAATGAGCAGTTCTTC. This gives the protein CASSPTLGAGSSYNEQFF. Complete variable domain (other parts from reference TRBV14 and TRBJ2-1): EAGVTQFPSHSVIEKGQTVTLRCDPISGHDNLYWYRRVMGKEIKFLLHFVKESKQDESGMPNNRFLAERTGGTYSTLKVQPAELEDSGVYFCASSPTLGAGSSYNEQFFGPGTRLTVL.

This clone showed up just a few times. The chain has TRBV5-6 and TRBJ1-2; D is uncertain. Trimming took 0 bases from V and 3 from J, leaving 9 bases between them. CDR3 length: 14 residues. Germline V lookup: CDR1 SGHDT, CDR2 YYEEEE. CDR3 loop: CASSLEWQYYGYTF. CDR3 coding DNA: TGTGCCAGCAGCTTGGAGTGGCAGTACTATGGCTACACCTTC.

The V gene is TRBV5-1, the J gene TRBJ1-2; 9 bases are shared with TRBD1. The CDR3 is made up of 16 amino acids. The germline V gene encodes CDR1 SGHRS and CDR2 YFSETQ. The V gene end was trimmed by 4 bases and the J gene end by 3 bases; junction bases not matched to a gene: 10. CDR3 protein: CASSGKRQGDDYGYTF. CDR3 DNA sequence: TGCGCCAGCAGCGGAAAGCGACAGGGGGATGACTATGGCTACACCTTC.

This chain uses TRBV7-8 with TRBJ2-5; a possible D gene is TRBD1 (5 bases). This CDR3 spans 13 amino acids. Trimming stripped 7 bases from V and 3 bases from J, with 12 bases between. CDR1 is SGHVS and CDR2 is FQNEAQ in the germline V gene. The CDR3 protein is CASTLQGKETQYF. In DNA form, the CDR3 reads TGTGCCAGCACCCTCCAGGGTAAAGAGACCCAGTACTTC.

V usage is TRBV9 and J usage is TRBJ2-5; D might be TRBD1 (5 bases). The CDR3 totals 14 residues. Trimming cost V 0 bases and J 3 bases, with 9 bases left between them. Looked up from germline, CDR1 is SGDLS and CDR2 is YYNGEE. CDR3 nucleotides: TGTGCCAGCAGCGTAGGCGGCAGGGAAGAGACCCAGTACTTC. This codes for CASSVGGREETQYF. Looking up the rest from reference TRBV9 and TRBJ2-5 gives the full variable domain: DSGVTQTPKHLITATGQRVTLRCSPRSGDLSVYWYQQSLDQGLQFLIQYYNGEERAKGNILERFSAQQFPDLHSELNLSSLELGDSALYFCASSVGGREETQYFGPGTRLLVL.

This clone was seen a handful of times. J is TRBJ2-7 and V is TRBV28, with TRBD2 identical over 9 bases. With V trimmed by 4 bases and J by 3 bases, 10 bases remained unmatched. There are 16 residues in the CDR3. CDR1 is MDHEN, CDR2 SYDVKM, per germline. The CDR3 protein is CASSSPGAGGLYEQYF. The CDR3 region has the DNA TGTGCCAGCAGTTCCCCGGGAGCGGGAGGCCTCTACGAGCAGTACTTC. Filled out from reference TRBV28 and TRBJ2-7, the complete variable domain reads DVKVTQSSRYLVKRTGEKVFLECVQDMDHENMFWYRQDPGLGLRLIYFSYDVKMKEKGDIPEGYSVSREKKERFSLILESASTNQTSMYLCASSSPGAGGLYEQYFGPGTRLTVT.

This clone was picked up a small number of times. The J gene is TRBJ1-1, the V gene TRBV7-3; D is ambiguous. CDR3 length: 13 residues. Germline V CDR1 and CDR2: SGHTA, FQGTGA. V lost 1 base, J lost 3 bases, and 6 bases lay in between. Here the CDR3 DNA reads TGTGCCAGCAGCTTAAACCGGGACACTGAAGCTTTCTTT. Its protein is CASSLNRDTEAFF.

The sample holds one count of this clone. The rearrangement links TRBV5-6 to TRBJ2-7, with D possibly being TRBD1 (6 bases). Germline V gene lookup returns CDR1 SGHDT and CDR2 YYEEEE. The germline V and J ends were trimmed by 1 base and 1 base, with 12 bases remaining between them. The CDR3 is 15 amino acids. The CDR3 DNA reads as TGTGCCAGCAGCTTGTTCTGGACAGCTTCCTACGAGCAGTACTTC. Translated: CASSLFWTASYEQYF.

The CDR3 loop is CASSIPGTPLGTEAFF. The CDR3, as DNA: TGCGCCAGCAGCATCCCCGGGACTCCGTTGGGGACTGAAGCTTTCTTT. The chain is built from TRBV5-1 and TRBJ1-1; the D gene is possibly TRBD1 (5 bases). Trimming shortened V by 4 bases and J by 5 bases, and 21 bases separated the two germline ends. The germline V gene has CDR1 SGHRS and CDR2 YFSETQ. The CDR3 consists of 16 residues.

V usage is TRBV6-1 and J usage is TRBJ1-5, with 9 bases lining up with TRBD1. V dropped 4 bases and J dropped 10; count of bases not matched to a gene: 14. This CDR3 has 16 residues. The germline gives CDR1 MNHNS, CDR2 SASEGT. CDR3 amino acids: CASSASGTGSGGPQHF. CDR3 coding DNA: TGTGCCAGCAGTGCTTCCGGGACAGGGAGCGGGGGACCCCAGCATTTT.

V gene TRBV4-2 combines with J gene TRBJ1-6; the D gene is possibly TRBD1 (6 bases). The germline V gene encodes CDR1 LGHNA and CDR2 YNFKEQ. The CDR3 length is 14 residues. Trimming shortened V by 1 base and J by 9 bases, and 10 bases separated the two germline ends. This CDR3 reads CASSQAGDGSPLHF. CDR3 sequence (DNA): TGTGCCAGCAGCCAAGCAGGGGATGGTTCACCCCTCCACTTT.

This clone has more than one count but fewer than ten. DNA of the CDR3: TGTGCCAGCAGCTCCGTGACAGGGGAGGGCGAGCAGTACTTC. It encodes CASSSVTGEGEQYF. The chain recombines TRBV11-2 with TRBJ2-7, with a tentative D call TRBD1 (8 bases). Trimming cost V 4 bases and J 6 bases, with 16 bases left between them. CDR3 length equals 14 residues. Germline V gives CDR1 SGHAT, CDR2 FQNNGV.

The chain combines TRBV7-9 with TRBJ2-1, with 10 bases that match TRBD1. The V gene's germline CDR1 is SEHNR and CDR2 FQNEAQ (reference sequence). V was pared by 5 bases and J by 6 bases, with 4 bases of the junction left unmatched. The CDR3 is 14 amino acids. The CDR3 is CASSQGTGANEQFF. The CDR3 DNA is TGTGCCAGCAGCCAGGGGACAGGGGCCAATGAGCAGTTCTTC.

The chain is built from TRBV7-2 and TRBJ2-3, with D possibly being TRBD1 (6 bases). This CDR3 comprises 15 residues. The germline V and J ends were trimmed by 1 base and 4 bases, with 12 bases remaining between them. The germline CDR1 and CDR2 sequences are SGHTA and FQGNSA. The CDR3 DNA follows: TGTGCCAGCAGCTTAGTGACCCGACAGGCAGATACGCAGTATTTT. Its protein product is CASSLVTRQADTQYF.

The chain joins TRBV10-2 to TRBJ2-2; 8 nucleotides line up with TRBD2. CDR1 is WSHSY, CDR2 SAAADI, per germline. The CDR3 extends over 13 amino acids. J gave up 3 bases and V 10 bases, and 4 bases lay outside the gene matches. DNA for the CDR3: TGCGCCACCACGGGAGGGTACACCGGGGAGCTGTTTTTT. The encoded protein is CATTGGYTGELFF.

The J gene is TRBJ2-5, the V gene TRBV28; a possible D gene is TRBD2 (6 bases). Germline lookup yields CDR1 MDHEN and CDR2 SYDVKM. The CDR3 totals 15 residues. The ends were cut back, 6 bases at V and 2 bases at J, with 16 bases in the middle. The CDR3 DNA reads as TGTGCCAGCAGGGTATCCGGGACTTTTCAAGAGACCCAGTACTTC. Translating gives CASRVSGTFQETQYF.

This chain uses TRBV9 with TRBJ2-3, with 10 bases matching TRBD2. CDR1 is SGDLS and CDR2 is YYNGEE in the germline V gene. V was pared by 0 bases and J by 6 bases, with 10 bases of the junction left unmatched. CDR3 length: 17 residues. CDR3 amino acids: CASSVDQASGRVDTQYF. CDR3 bases: TGTGCCAGCAGCGTAGACCAAGCTAGCGGGAGAGTCGATACGCAGTATTTT.

This sequence joins TRBV6-1 and TRBJ2-7, with D possibly TRBD1 on 6 matching bases. V dropped 5 bases and J dropped 6 bases, with 17 bases sitting between them. CDR1 is MNHNS and CDR2 is SASEGT in the germline V gene. The CDR3 is 14 amino acids. CDR3 bases: TGTGCCAGCAGTTTCCGGGACACCCTCGCCGAGCAGTACTTC. Encoded protein: CASSFRDTLAEQYF.

This rearrangement joins TRBV2 to TRBJ1-4; 7 bases match TRBD1. V trimming: 7 bases; J trimming: 5 bases; junction bases outside the gene matches: 7. CDR3 length: 14 residues. Looked up from germline, CDR1 is SNHLY and CDR2 is FYNNEI. This CDR3 reads CASTQQGWNEKLFF. In DNA form, the CDR3 reads TGTGCCAGCACCCAACAGGGGTGGAATGAAAAACTGTTTTTT.

This chain uses TRBV9 with TRBJ2-1; a possible D gene is TRBD2 (5 bases). Trimming cost V 0 bases and J 4 bases, with 17 bases left between them. Germline V gives CDR1 SGDLS, CDR2 YYNGEE. The CDR3 length is 17 residues. The CDR3 protein is CASSVGIQFRGYNEQFF. The DNA for the CDR3 is TGTGCCAGCAGCGTAGGAATTCAGTTTCGAGGGTACAATGAGCAGTTCTTC.

V and J are TRBV2 and TRBJ2-7, with a tentative D call TRBD1 (6 bases). The V end was cut by 4 bases, the J end by 1 base, with 11 bases between. The CDR3 length is 14 residues. Germline V gene lookup returns CDR1 SNHLY and CDR2 FYNNEI. CDR3 in DNA: TGTGCCAGCAGTGTTCAGGGGAATTCCTACGAGCAGTACTTC. Protein sequence: CASSVQGNSYEQYF.

Note on this clone: Distinct nucleotide sequences in the sample also encode this CDR3. This chain links TRBV5-1 with TRBJ2-1; TRBD2 matches 14 bases. The germline gives CDR1 SGHRS, CDR2 YFSETQ. J gave up 2 bases and V 3 bases, and 1 base lay outside the gene matches. The CDR3 length is 16 residues. The CDR3 bases are TGCGCCAGCAGCTGGGGACTAGCGGGGGCCTACAATGAGCAGTTCTTC. This translates into CASSWGLAGAYNEQFF.

The V and J genes are TRBV28 and TRBJ2-7; D is perhaps TRBD2 (5 bases). CDR3 length: 15 residues. Germline CDR1 is MDHEN and CDR2 is SYDVKM. The ends were cut back, 1 base at V and 4 bases at J, with 14 bases in the middle. CDR3 amino acids: CASSLSENGVYEQYF. As DNA, the CDR3 is TGTGCCAGCAGTTTATCGGAAAACGGGGTATACGAGCAGTACTTC.

There are a few counts of this clone. The chain joins TRBV7-6 to TRBJ2-3, with D maybe TRBD2 (5 bases). The V gene's germline CDR1 is SGHVS and CDR2 FNYEAQ. V was cut by 3 bases and J by 2 bases, with 12 bases left in between. This CDR3 has 15 amino acids. CDR3 residues: CASSLRSRDTDTQYF. For the CDR3, the DNA is TGTGCCAGCAGCTTGAGATCGAGGGACACAGATACGCAGTATTTT.

This clone was seen a few times. The V call is TRBV28, the J call TRBJ1-2, with a possible D match to TRBD1 (6 bases). CDR1 is MDHEN and CDR2 is SYDVKM in the germline V gene. CDR3 size: 14 residues. The V end lost 9 bases, the J end lost 6 bases, and 20 bases lay between the germline ends. Written as DNA, the CDR3 is TGTGCCAGTAAACCTCCCGGGACAATCGATGGCTACACCTTC. The encoded protein is CASKPPGTIDGYTF.

The chain couples TRBV5-1 to TRBJ2-7; TRBD2 aligns across 7 bases. CDR3 size: 16 residues. The germline V gene has CDR1 SGHRS and CDR2 YFSETQ. The V gene end was trimmed by 2 bases and the J gene end by 0 bases; junction bases not matched to a gene: 8. CDR3 nucleotide sequence: TGCGCCAGCAGCTTTCCGGCAGGCGGGAGCTCCTACGAGCAGTACTTC. It yields the protein CASSFPAGGSSYEQYF.

The rearrangement joins TRBV5-1 to TRBJ2-5, with a tentative D call TRBD1 (6 bases). The V end was cut by 7 bases, the J end by 4 bases, with 14 bases between. This CDR3 spans 13 amino acids. From germline, CDR1 is SGHRS and CDR2 YFSETQ. The CDR3 is CASGSNRAETQYF. The CDR3 DNA reads TGCGCCAGCGGATCCAACAGGGCAGAGACCCAGTACTTC.

The chain carries TRBV5-1 and TRBJ1-2; 7 nucleotides line up with TRBD1. The J segment lost 6 bases and the V segment lost 4 bases, leaving 12 bases of the junction unmatched. CDR3 length: 15 residues. Germline values: CDR1 SGHRS, CDR2 YFSETQ. CDR3 protein: CASSPLPTGIDGYTF. Here the CDR3 DNA reads TGCGCCAGCAGCCCCTTACCGACAGGGATCGATGGCTACACCTTC.